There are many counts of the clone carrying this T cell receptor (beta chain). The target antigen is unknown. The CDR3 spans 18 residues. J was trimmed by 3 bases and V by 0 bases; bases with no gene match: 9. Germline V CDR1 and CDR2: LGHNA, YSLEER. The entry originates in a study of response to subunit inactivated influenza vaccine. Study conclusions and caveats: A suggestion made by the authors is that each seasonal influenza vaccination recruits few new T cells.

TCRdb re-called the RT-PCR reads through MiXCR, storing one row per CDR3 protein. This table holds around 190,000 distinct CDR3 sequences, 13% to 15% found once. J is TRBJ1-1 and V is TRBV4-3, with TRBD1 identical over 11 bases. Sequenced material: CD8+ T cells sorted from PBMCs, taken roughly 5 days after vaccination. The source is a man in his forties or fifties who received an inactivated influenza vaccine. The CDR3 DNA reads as TGCGCCAGCAGCCAAGATCTGGACAGGGGGCTTTGGTACACTGAAGCTTTCTTT. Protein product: CASSQDLDRGLWYTEAFF.